The source of this T cell receptor beta chain is a study of vaccination effects on CD4 cells after COVID-19. Antigen-specific CD4+ T cells were expanded (with viral peptide pools) by the ViraFEST assay ahead of sequencing. CD4+ T cells were isolated after less than 13 days of culture. Prior SARS-CoV-2 infection was absent in the vaccine recipients, as shown by negative nucleocapsid antibodies. It was with about 9.3 IU/ml IL-2 and about 10 ug/ml peptides that 1.5 million to 2 million PBMC per well were cultured. Cells had half their medium changed to IL-2 medium on days 3 and 7. The CDR3 has 17 amino acids. Concerning this clone itself: Its antigen remains unidentified.

Study-level points and caveats: Early post-infection timepoints were missing from the study, which also had few convalescent patients. Within healthy vaccinees, only 1 of 255 vaccine-induced clones displayed cross-reactivity with common cold coronaviruses.

Some clones are missing from TCRdb's copy, which holds only in-frame ones; the method was immunoSEQ multiplex PCR. The sample consists of tens of thousands of clones, about 71% of them appearing once. The J gene is TRBJ1-1, the V gene TRBV21-1. TRBV21-1 is listed as a pseudogene. This clonotype was sampled from a human donor who received a COVID-19 vaccine. Sequenced here: CD4+ T cells from PBMCs cultured with HCoV-OC43 spike peptides, sampled before COVID-19 vaccination. Subset indicated: HCoV-OC43 spike overlapping peptide pool stimulation. The CDR3, as DNA: TGTGCCAGCAACACGCGGGGGCGGGCCGCAGTGAACACTGAAGCTTTCTTT. It specifies CASNTRGRAAVNTEAFF.